This TCR beta chain was observed in a study of blood T cells in healthy people across ages. Study-wide results and limits: Age brought a roughly linear fall in TCR beta diversity measured per million T cells. Whereas aged donors had fewer naive CD4+ cells, long-lived donors had more of them and higher diversity.

The germline CDR1 and CDR2 sequences are SGHVS and FQNEAQ. CDR3 size: 14 residues. V lost 3 bases, J lost 3 bases, and 5 bases stayed unmatched. For the second PCR, which ran for about 7 to 11 cycles, a sample-barcoded 5' primer and a J-beta primer mix were used. Every cDNA molecule bore a tag from a template-switch adaptor containing 12 random nucleotides. Via MiXCR, TCRdb re-called the 5' RACE reads, giving one row per CDR3 protein. The data show around 900,000 distinct CDR3 sequences, roughly 51% seen once. About this clonotype: Its antigen is unidentified.

All donors came from Russia, were Caucasian and healthy, and spanned ages roughly 6 to 95. This sequence was found in a woman aged 55 to 70 in good health. The J gene is TRBJ2-7, the V gene TRBV7-8, with 7 bases matching TRBD1. The sample taken for sequencing was blood. The CDR3 region is CASSLGQNFYEQYF. The CDR3 bases are TGTGCCAGCAGCTTGGGACAGAACTTCTACGAGCAGTACTTC.